This T cell receptor (beta chain) derives from a study of OX40 agonist ivuxolimab in advanced cancers. Findings of the study overall: CD4+ and CD8+ T cells in blood underwent clonal expansion by week 6 at 0.1 to 3.0 mg/kg.

Worth noting for this clone: Antigen unknown.

Sequencing was performed with immunoSEQ multiplex PCR; in TCRdb, only in-frame clones are kept and a portion is missing. The data contain 50,000 to 75,000 clones, approximately 90% of them singletons. Germline V CDR1 and CDR2: SNHLY, FYNNEI. The CDR3 has 13 residues. The germline V and J ends were trimmed by 8 bases and 4 bases, with 14 bases remaining between them. Sequenced here: CD4+ or CD8+ T cells sorted from blood, sampled in a trial of the OX40 agonist ivuxolimab. This TCR came from an adult with an advanced solid tumor such as melanoma, head and neck, liver or kidney cancer. The chain joins TRBV2 to TRBJ1-2; D remains ambiguous. The chain's CDR3 is CASHIEGFYGYTF. CDR3 bases: TGTGCCAGCCACATTGAGGGTTTCTATGGCTACACCTTC.